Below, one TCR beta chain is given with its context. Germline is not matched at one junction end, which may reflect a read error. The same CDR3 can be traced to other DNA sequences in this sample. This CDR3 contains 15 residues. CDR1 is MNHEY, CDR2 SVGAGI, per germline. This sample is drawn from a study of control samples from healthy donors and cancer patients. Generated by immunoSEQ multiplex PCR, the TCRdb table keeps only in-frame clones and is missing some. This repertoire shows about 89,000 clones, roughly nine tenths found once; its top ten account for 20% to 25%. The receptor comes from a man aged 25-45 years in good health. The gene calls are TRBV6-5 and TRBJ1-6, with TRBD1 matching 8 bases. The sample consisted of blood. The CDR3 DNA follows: TGTGCCAGCAGTTACTCGACAGGGGTTAATTCGCCCCTCCACTTT. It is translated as CASSYSTGVNSPLHF.